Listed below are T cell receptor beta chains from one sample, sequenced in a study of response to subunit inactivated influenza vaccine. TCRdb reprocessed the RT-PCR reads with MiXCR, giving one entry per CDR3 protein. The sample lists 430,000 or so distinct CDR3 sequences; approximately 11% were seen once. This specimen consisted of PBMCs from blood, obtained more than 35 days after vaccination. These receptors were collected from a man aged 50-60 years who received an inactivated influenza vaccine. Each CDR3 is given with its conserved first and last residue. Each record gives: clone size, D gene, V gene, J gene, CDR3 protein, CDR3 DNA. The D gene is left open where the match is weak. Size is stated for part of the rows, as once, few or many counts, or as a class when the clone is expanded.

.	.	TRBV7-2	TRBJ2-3	CASSLAGLPGSTDTQYF	TGTGCCAGCAGCTTAGCAGGGTTGCCAGGGAGCACAGATACGCAGTATTTT
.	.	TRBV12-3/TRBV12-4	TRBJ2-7	CASSLLARDTSSYEQYF	TGTGCCAGCAGTTTACTCGCCCGGGACACTAGCTCCTACGAGCAGTACTTC
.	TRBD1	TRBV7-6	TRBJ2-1	CASSLVRDRANEQFF	TGTGCCAGCAGCTTAGTAAGGGACAGGGCTAATGAGCAGTTCTTC
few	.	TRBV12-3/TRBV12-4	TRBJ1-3	CASSMRGMAGNTIYF	TGTGCCAGCAGTATGAGGGGGATGGCTGGAAACACCATATATTTT
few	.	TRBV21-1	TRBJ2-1	CASNSTRASGQNEQFF	TGTGCCAGCAACTCCACTAGGGCTAGCGGACAGAATGAGCAGTTCTTC
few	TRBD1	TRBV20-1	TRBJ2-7	CSACETGSSYEQYF	TGCAGTGCTTGCGAGACAGGGAGCTCCTACGAGCAGTACTTC
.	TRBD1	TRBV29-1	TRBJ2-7	CSAKNVRDRGYEQYF	TGCAGCGCAAAGAATGTCCGGGACAGGGGTTACGAGCAGTACTTC
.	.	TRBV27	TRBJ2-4	CASSLLLYLAKNIQYF	TGTGCCAGCAGTTTATTGCTGTACCTAGCCAAAAACATTCAGTACTTC
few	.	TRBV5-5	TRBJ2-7	CASSPLPGKEDEQYF	TGTGCCAGCAGCCCCCTCCCGGGGAAAGAGGACGAGCAGTACTTC
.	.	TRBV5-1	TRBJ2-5	CASTSSGRGETQYF	TGCGCCAGCACCTCATCGGGAAGGGGTGAGACCCAGTACTTC
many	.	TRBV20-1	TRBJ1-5	CSALQGSSNQPQHF	TGCAGTGCCCTCCAGGGCAGTAGCAATCAGCCCCAGCATTTT
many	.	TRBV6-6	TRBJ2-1	CASVWDNEQFF	TGTGCCAGCGTATGGGACAATGAGCAGTTCTTC
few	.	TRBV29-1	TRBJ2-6	CSVATGQALSGANVLTF	TGCAGCGTTGCAACGGGACAAGCCCTCTCTGGGGCCAACGTCCTGACTTTC
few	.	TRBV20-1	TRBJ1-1	CSARDSSLNTEAFF	TGCAGTGCTAGGGACTCCTCGTTGAACACTGAAGCTTTCTTT
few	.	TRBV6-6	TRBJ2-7	CASSYIRAGEQYF	TGTGCCAGCAGTTACATCCGGGCGGGCGAGCAGTACTTC